The rows below give T cell receptor beta chains drawn from one sample of a study of response to subunit inactivated influenza vaccine. TCRdb analysed the RT-PCR reads with MiXCR anew, one entry per CDR3 protein. The data hold under 800,000 distinct CDR3 sequences, with approximately 15% observed a single time. Sequenced here: PBMCs from blood, sampled approximately 15 days before vaccination. The origin of the receptors is a man aged 45 to 65 who received an inactivated influenza vaccine. Both conserved end residues are part of each CDR3. The D gene is left open where the match is weak. A row's size may be missing; if present it is once, few, many or a size class.

j_call,clone_size,d_call,v_call,cdr3_nt,cdr3_aa
TRBJ2-1,.,.,TRBV5-1,TGCGCCAGCAGCCCCGACCACGGTGAGCAGTTCTTC,CASSPDHGEQFF
TRBJ2-3,few,.,TRBV3-1,TGTGCCAGCAGCCAAGACCTTGTTTATCATCGGGATACGCAGTATTTT,CASSQDLVYHRDTQYF
TRBJ2-5,.,TRBD2,TRBV20-1,TGCAGTGCTAGAGATCCCGTCTCCGGGACTAGCGAAAAAGAGACCCAGTACTTC,CSARDPVSGTSEKETQYF
TRBJ2-7,many,.,TRBV20-1,TGCAGTGCTAACGAATGGGCGGTGAGCTCCTACGAGCAGTACTTC,CSANEWAVSSYEQYF
TRBJ2-1,few,.,TRBV5-1,TGCGCCAGCAGCTCGACAGGTTCCCATGAGCAGTTCTTC,CASSSTGSHEQFF
TRBJ2-5,few,TRBD2,TRBV7-2,TGTGCCAGCAGCCGTGGAAATAGCGGGGCAGCGGGGACCCAGTACTTC,CASSRGNSGAAGTQYF
TRBJ2-1,.,TRBD2,TRBV7-9,TGTGCCAGCAGCAAATTAGCGGGAGAGGCCTACAATGAGCAGTTCTTC,CASSKLAGEAYNEQFF
TRBJ1-1,.,TRBD1,TRBV3-1,TGTGCCAGCAGCCCGACAGGGTTAACCCAATATGAAGCTTTCTTT,CASSPTGLTQYEAFF
TRBJ2-1,.,TRBD2,TRBV28,TGTGCCAGCAGTGATAGCGGGGGCCGTTCCTCCTACAATGAGCAGTTCTTC,CASSDSGGRSSYNEQFF
TRBJ2-7,.,TRBD1,TRBV29-1,TGCAGCGTTGTCGGGACAGCCTACGAGCAGTACTTC,CSVVGTAYEQYF
TRBJ2-1,.,.,TRBV10-2,TGCGCCAGCAGGAGCCCTAGGGGGGGATCCTACAATGAGCAGTTCTTC,CASRSPRGGSYNEQFF
TRBJ2-7,.,TRBD1,TRBV20-1,TGCAGTGCTGAGATCACAGGGGTCGGGGAACACTACGAGCAGTACTTC,CSAEITGVGEHYEQYF
TRBJ2-2,.,.,TRBV6-5,TGTGCCAGCAGTTACTCGGCCTCCCAAGGAAACACCGGGGAGCTGTTTTTT,CASSYSASQGNTGELFF